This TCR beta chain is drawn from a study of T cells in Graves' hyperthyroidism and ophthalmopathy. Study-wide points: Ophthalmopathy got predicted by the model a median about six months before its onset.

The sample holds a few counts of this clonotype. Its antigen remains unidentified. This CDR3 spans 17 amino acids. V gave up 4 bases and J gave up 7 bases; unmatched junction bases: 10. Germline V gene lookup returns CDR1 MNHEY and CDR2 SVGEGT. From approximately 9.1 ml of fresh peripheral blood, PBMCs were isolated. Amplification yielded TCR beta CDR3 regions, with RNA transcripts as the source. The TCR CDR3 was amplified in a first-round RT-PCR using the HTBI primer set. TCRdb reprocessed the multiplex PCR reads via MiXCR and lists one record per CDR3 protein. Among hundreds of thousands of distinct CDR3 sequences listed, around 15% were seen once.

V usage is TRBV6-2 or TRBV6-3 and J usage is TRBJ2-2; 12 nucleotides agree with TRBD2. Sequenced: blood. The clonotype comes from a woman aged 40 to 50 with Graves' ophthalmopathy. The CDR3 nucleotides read TGTGCCAGCAGTTCCCCCCTAACTAGCGGGAGGATCGGGGAGCTGTTTTTT. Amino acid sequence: CASSSPLTSGRIGELFF.